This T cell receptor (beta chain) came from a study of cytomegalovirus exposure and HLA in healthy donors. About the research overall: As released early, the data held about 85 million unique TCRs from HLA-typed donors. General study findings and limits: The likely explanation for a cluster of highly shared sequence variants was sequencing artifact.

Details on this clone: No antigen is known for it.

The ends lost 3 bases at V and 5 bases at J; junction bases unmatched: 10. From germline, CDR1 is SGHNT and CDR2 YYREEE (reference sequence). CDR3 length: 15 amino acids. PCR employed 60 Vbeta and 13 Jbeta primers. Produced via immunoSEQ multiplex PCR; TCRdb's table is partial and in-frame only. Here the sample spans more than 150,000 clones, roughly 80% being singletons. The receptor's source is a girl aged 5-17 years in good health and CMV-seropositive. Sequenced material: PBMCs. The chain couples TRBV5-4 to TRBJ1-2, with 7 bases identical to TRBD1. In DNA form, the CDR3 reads TGTGCCAGCAGCTGGGGACAGAGCTTTCGGTATGGCTACACCTTC. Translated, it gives CASSWGQSFRYGYTF.